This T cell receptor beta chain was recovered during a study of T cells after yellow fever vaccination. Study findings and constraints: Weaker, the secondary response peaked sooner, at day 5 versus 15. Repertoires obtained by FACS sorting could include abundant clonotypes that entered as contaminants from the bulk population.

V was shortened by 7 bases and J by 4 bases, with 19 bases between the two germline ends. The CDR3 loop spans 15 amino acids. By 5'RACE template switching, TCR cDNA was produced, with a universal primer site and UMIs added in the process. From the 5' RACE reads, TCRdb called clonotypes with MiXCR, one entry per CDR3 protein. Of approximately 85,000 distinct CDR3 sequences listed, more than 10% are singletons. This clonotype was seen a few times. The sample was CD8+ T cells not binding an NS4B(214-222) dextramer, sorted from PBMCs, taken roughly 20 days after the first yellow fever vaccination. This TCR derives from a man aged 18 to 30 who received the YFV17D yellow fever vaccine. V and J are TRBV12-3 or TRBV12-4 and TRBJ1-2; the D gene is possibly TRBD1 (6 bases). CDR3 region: CASTGAQGPSYGYTF. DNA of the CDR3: TGTGCCAGCACCGGGGCGCAGGGGCCGAGCTATGGCTACACCTTC.